The clone carrying this T cell receptor (beta chain) occurred a few times. Its specificity is unknown. The data belong to a study of vaccination effects on CD4 cells after COVID-19. The method was immunoSEQ multiplex PCR; TCRdb's version includes in-frame clones alone and lacks a portion of them. Of tens of thousands of clones in the sample, roughly 73% were seen once. Before sequencing took place, the ViraFEST assay used viral peptide pools to expand antigen-specific CD4+ T cells. Isolating CD4+ T cells followed less than 12 days of culture. Each participant was given two doses of one vaccine (BNT162b2 or mRNA-1273). After removal of 5 bases from V and 14 bases from J, the junction contained 7 bases not matched to a gene. The germline CDR1 and CDR2 sequences are LNHDA and SQIVND (reference sequence). The CDR3 sequence is 12 residues long.

This sequence was found in a human donor who received a COVID-19 vaccine. The chain uses TRBV19 and TRBJ1-3, with 9 bases aligning to TRBD1. This material consisted of CD4+ T cells from PBMCs cultured with HCoV-OC43 spike peptides, taken after COVID-19 vaccination. Subset of the sample: HCoV-OC43 spike overlapping peptide pool stimulation. In nucleotides, the CDR3 is TGTGCCAGTAGTCCCCTCCGGGACAGGGTATATTTT. It specifies CASSPLRDRVYF.